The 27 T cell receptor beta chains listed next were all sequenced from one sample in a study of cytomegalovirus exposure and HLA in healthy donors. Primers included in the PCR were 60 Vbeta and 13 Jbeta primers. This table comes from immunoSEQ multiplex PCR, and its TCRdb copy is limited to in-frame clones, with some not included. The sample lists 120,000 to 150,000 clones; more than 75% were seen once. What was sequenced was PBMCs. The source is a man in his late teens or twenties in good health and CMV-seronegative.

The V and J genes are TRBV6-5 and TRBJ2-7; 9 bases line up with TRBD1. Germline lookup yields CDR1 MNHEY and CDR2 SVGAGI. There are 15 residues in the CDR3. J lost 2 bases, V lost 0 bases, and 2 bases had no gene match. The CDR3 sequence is CASSYSGDRAYEQYF. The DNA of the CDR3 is TGTGCCAGCAGTTACTCCGGGGACAGGGCCTACGAGCAGTACTTC.

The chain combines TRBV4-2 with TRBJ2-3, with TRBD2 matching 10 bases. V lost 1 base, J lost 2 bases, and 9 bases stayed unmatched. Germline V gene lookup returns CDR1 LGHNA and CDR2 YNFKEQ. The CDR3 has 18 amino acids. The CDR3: CASSQGRQGLAATDTQYF. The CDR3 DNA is TGTGCCAGCAGCCAAGGTCGACAAGGACTAGCGGCCACAGATACGCAGTATTTT.

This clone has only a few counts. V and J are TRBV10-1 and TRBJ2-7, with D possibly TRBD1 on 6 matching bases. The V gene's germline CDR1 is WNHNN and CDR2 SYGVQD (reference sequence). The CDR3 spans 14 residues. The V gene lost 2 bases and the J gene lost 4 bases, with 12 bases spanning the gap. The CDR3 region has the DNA TGCGCCAGCAGTGAGCCCAGGGGTCGGTACGAGCAGTACTTC. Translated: CASSEPRGRYEQYF.

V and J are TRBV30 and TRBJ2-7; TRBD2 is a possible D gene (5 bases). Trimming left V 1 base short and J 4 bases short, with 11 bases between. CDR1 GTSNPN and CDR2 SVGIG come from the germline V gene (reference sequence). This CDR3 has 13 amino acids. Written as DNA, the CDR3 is TGTGCCTGGAGTGCGGCGGGTTGGTACGAGCAGTACTTC. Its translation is CAWSAAGWYEQYF.

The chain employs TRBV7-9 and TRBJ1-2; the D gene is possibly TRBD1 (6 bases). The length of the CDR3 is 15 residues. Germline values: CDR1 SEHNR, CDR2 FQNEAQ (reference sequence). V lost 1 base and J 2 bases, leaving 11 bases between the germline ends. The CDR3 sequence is CASSLVGGQNYGYTF. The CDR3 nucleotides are TGTGCCAGCAGCTTAGTTGGTGGACAGAACTATGGCTACACCTTC.

The CDR3 bases are TGTGCCAGCTCACCTGGTACGGGAGTTTACGAGCAGTACTTC. Residues: CASSPGTGVYEQYF. The J gene is TRBJ2-5, the V gene TRBV18; perhaps TRBD2 as D (6 bases). Gene TRBJ2-7 matches the end of the DNA better, so the J call may be wrong. The CDR3 loop spans 14 amino acids. Looked up from germline, CDR1 is KGHSH and CDR2 is LQKENI.

DNA of the CDR3: TGTGCCATCAGTGAGTCAGAAAGCAAGCAGTACTTC. Translating gives CAISESESKQYF. The chain uses TRBV10-3 and TRBJ2-5; D gene uncertain. V lost 0 bases and J lost 11, with 10 bases in between. The length of the CDR3 is 12 residues. Germline V lookup: CDR1 ENHRY, CDR2 SYGVKD.

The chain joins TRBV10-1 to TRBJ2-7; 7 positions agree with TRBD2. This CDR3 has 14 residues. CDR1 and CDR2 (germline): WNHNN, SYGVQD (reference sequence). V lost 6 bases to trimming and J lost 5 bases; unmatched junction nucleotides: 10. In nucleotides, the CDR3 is TGCGCCAGCAGCCAAGCGGGACGGAGCGACGAGCAGTACTTC. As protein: CASSQAGRSDEQYF.

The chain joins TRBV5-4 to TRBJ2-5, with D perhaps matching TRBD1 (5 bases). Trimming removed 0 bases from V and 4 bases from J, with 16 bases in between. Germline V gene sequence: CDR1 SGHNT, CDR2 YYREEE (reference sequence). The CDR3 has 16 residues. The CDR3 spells CASSLVVGAKRETQYF. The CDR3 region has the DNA TGTGCCAGCAGCTTGGTTGTAGGGGCGAAACGAGAGACCCAGTACTTC. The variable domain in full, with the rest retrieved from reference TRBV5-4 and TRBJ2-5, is ETGVTQSPTHLIKTRGQQVTLRCSSQSGHNTVSWYQQALGQGPQFIFQYYREEENGRGNFPPRFSGLQFPNYSSELNVNALELDDSALYLCASSLVVGAKRETQYFGPGTRLLVL.

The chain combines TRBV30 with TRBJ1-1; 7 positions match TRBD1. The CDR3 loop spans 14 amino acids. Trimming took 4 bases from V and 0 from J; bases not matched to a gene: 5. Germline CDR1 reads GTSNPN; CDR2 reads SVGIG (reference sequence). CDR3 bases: TGTGCCTGGACAGCGACAGGGTTGAACACTGAAGCTTTCTTT. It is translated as CAWTATGLNTEAFF.

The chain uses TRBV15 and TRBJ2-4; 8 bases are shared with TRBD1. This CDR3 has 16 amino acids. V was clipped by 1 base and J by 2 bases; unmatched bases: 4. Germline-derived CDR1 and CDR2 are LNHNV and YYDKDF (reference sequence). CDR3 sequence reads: CATSRAGGAPKNIQYF. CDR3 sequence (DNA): TGTGCCACCAGCAGAGCAGGGGGCGCGCCCAAAAACATTCAGTACTTC. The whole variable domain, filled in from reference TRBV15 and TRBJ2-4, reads DAMVIQNPRYQVTQFGKPVTLSCSQTLNHNVMYWYQQKSSQAPKLLFHYYDKDFNNEADTPDNFQSRRPNTSFCFLDIRSPGLGDTAMYLCATSRAGGAPKNIQYFGAGTRLSVL.

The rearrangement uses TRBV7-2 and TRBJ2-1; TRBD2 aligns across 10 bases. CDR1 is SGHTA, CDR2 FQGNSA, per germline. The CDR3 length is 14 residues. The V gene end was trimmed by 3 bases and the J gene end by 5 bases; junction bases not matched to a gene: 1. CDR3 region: CASSFTSGNNEQFF. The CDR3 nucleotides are TGTGCCAGCAGCTTTACTAGCGGGAACAATGAGCAGTTCTTC.

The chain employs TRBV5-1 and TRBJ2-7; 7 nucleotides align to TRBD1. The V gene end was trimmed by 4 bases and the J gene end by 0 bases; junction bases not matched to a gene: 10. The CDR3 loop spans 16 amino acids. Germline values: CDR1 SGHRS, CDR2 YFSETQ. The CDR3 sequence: CASSVGKDRFSYEQYF. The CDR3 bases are TGCGCCAGCAGCGTGGGAAAGGACAGGTTCTCCTACGAGCAGTACTTC.

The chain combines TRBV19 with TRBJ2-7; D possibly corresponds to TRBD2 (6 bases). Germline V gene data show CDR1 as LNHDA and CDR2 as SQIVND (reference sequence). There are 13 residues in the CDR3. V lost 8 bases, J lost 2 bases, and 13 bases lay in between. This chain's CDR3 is CASDGGETYEQYF. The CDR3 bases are TGTGCCAGTGACGGGGGAGAAACCTACGAGCAGTACTTC.

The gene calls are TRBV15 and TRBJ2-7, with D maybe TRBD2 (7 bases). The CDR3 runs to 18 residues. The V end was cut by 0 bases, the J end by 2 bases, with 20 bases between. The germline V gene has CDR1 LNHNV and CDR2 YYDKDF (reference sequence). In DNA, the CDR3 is TGTGCCACCAGCAGAGAAGGGGGGGGGAATGACCTTCCCTACGAGCAGTACTTC. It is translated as CATSREGGGNDLPYEQYF.

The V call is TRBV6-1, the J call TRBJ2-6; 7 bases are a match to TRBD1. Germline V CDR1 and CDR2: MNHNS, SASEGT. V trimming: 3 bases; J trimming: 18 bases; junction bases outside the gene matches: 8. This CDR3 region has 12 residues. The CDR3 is CASSDYFQGETF. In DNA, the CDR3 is TGTGCCAGCAGTGATTATTTTCAGGGGGAGACTTTC.

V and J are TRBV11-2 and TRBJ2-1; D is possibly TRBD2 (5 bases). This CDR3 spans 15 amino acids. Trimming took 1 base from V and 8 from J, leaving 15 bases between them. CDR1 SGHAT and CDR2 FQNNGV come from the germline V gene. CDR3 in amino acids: CASSLGLGLAYEQFF. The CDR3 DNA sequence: TGTGCCAGCAGCTTAGGGTTAGGGCTAGCTTATGAGCAGTTCTTC.

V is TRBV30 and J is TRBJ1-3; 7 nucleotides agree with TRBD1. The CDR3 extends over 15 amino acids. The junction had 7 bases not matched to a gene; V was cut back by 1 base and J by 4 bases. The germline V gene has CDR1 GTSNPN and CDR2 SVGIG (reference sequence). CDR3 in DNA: TGTGCCTGGAGTGCTACAGGGGCTCCAGGAAACACCATATATTTT. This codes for CAWSATGAPGNTIYF. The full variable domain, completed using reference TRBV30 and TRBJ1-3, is SQTIHQWPATLVQPVGSPLSLECTVEGTSNPNLYWYRQAAGRGLQLLFYSVGIGQISSEVPQNLSASRPQDRQFILSSKKLLLSDSGFYLCAWSATGAPGNTIYFGEGSWLTVV.

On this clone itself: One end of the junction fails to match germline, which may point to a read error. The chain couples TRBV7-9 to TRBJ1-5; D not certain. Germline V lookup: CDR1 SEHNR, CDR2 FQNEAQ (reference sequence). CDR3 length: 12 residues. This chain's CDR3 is CSSSFGQEPQHF. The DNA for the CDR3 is TGTTCCAGCAGCTTCGGTCAAGAGCCCCAGCATTTT.

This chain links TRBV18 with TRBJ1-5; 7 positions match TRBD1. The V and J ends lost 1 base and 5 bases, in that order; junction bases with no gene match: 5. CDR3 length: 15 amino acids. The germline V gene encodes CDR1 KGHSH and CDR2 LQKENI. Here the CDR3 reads CASSPQGARYQPQHF. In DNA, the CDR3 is TGTGCCAGCTCACCACAGGGGGCTAGGTATCAGCCCCAGCATTTT.

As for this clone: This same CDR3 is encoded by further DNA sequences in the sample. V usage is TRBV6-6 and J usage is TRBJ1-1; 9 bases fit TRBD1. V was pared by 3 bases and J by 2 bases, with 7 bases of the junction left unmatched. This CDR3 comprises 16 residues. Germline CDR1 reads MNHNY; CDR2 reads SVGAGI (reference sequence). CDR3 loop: CASSYGTGTLNTEAFF. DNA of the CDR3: TGTGCCAGCAGTTATGGGACAGGGACGCTTAACACTGAAGCTTTCTTT.

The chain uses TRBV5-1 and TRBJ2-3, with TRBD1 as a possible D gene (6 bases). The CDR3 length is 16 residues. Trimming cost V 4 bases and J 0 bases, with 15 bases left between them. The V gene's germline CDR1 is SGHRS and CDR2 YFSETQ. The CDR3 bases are TGCGCCAGCAGCCGAACGAACCAGGGGAGCACAGATACGCAGTATTTT. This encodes CASSRTNQGSTDTQYF. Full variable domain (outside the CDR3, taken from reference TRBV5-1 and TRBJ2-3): KAGVTQTPRYLIKTRGQQVTLSCSPISGHRSVSWYQQTPGQGLQFLFEYFSETQRNKGNFPGRFSGRQFSNSRSEMNVSTLELGDSALYLCASSRTNQGSTDTQYFGPGTRLTVL.

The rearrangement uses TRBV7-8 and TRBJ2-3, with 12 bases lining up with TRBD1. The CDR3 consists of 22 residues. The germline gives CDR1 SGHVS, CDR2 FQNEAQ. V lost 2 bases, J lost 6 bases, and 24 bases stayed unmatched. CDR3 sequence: CASSLITGDRGRLTGRFDTQYF. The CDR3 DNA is TGTGCCAGCAGCTTAATTACGGGGGACAGGGGGCGTCTAACGGGGCGGTTCGATACGCAGTATTTT.

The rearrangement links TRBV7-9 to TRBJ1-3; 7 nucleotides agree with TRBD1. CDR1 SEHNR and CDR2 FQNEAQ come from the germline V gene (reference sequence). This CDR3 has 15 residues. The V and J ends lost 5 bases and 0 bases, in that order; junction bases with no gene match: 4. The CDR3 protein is CASSKTGPSGNTIYF. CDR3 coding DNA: TGTGCCAGCAGCAAGACAGGGCCCTCTGGAAACACCATATATTTT.

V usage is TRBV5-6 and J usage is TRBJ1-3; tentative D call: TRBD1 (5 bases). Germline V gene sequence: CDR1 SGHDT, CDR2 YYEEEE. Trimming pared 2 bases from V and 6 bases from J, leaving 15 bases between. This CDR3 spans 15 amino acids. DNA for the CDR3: TGTGCCAGCAGCTTCGTAGGAGGGGCGGAAAACACCATATATTTT. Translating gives CASSFVGGAENTIYF.

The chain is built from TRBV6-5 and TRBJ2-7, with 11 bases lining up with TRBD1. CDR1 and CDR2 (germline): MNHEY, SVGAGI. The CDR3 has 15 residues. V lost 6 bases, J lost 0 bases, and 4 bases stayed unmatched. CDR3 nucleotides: TGTGCCAGCAGCCCTGGGACAGGGGGCTCCTACGAGCAGTACTTC. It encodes CASSPGTGGSYEQYF.

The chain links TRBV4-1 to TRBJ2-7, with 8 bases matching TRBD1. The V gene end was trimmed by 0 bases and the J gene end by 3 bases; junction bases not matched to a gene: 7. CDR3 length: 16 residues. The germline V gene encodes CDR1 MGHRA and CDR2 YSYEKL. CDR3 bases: TGCGCCAGCAGCCAAGATCTTGGGGACAGGAACTACGAGCAGTACTTC. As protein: CASSQDLGDRNYEQYF.